The table lists the clone carrying this TCR beta chain with a few counts. Trimming pared 0 bases from V and 2 bases from J, leaving 21 bases between. This CDR3 comprises 19 residues. Germline V lookup: CDR1 LGHNA, CDR2 YNFKEQ. The entry originates in a study of T-cell memory formation after mild COVID-19. TCRdb reanalysed the 5' RACE reads using MiXCR and keeps one entry per CDR3 protein. In the table there are 500,000 to 650,000 distinct CDR3 sequences, about a fifth of which are singletons. The source material was PBMCs or a T cell subset sorted from them (not recorded which). This clonotype was obtained from an adult woman who had mild COVID-19 (a few samples of this study predate the infection). Cell type and time point are not known. The V and J genes are TRBV4-2 and TRBJ2-3; unclear D gene. The CDR3 bases are TGTGCCAGCAGCCAAGATCATCGAAAGACCAGACCCCTCACAGATACGCAGTATTTT. This translates into CASSQDHRKTRPLTDTQYF.